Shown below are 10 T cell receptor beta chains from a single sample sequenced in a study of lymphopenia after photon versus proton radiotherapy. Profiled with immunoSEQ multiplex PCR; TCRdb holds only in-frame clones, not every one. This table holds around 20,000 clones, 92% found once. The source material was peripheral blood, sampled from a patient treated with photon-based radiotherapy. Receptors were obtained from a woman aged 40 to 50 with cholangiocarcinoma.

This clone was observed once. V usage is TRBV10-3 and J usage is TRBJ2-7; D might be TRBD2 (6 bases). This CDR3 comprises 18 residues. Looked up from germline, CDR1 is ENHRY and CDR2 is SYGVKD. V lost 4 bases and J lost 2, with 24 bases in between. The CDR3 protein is CAISAPGEGSLLTYEQYF. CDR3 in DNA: TGTGCCATCAGTGCCCCGGGAGAAGGCTCGCTCCTTACCTACGAGCAGTACTTC.

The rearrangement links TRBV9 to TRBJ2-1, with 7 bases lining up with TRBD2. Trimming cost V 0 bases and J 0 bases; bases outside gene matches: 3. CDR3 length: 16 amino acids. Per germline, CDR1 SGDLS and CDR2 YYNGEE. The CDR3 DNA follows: TGTGCCAGCAGCGTAGGTCTAGCGGCCTCCTACAATGAGCAGTTCTTC. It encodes CASSVGLAASYNEQFF.

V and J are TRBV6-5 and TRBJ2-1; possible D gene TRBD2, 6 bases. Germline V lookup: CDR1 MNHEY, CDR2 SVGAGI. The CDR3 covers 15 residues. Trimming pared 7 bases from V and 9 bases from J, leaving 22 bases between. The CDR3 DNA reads TGTGCCAGCAACGTAGGAGGGAGAGGGCCCATTGAGCAGTTCTTC. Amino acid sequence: CASNVGGRGPIEQFF.

This CDR3 reads CASSSRVIYGYTF. The DNA for the CDR3 is TGTGCCAGCAGCTCCAGGGTTATCTATGGCTACACCTTC. The chain recombines TRBV7-9 with TRBJ1-2; perhaps TRBD1 as D (5 bases). CDR1 is SEHNR, CDR2 FQNEAQ, per germline (reference sequence). Trimming removed 4 bases at V and 4 bases at J, with 10 bases between. This CDR3 comprises 13 residues.

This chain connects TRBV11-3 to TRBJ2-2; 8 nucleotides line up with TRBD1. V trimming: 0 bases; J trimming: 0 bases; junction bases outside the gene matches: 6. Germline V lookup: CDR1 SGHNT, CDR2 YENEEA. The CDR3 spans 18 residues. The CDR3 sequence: CASSLDPRDRSNTGELFF. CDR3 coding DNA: TGTGCCAGCAGCTTAGATCCAAGGGACAGGTCGAACACCGGGGAGCTGTTTTTT.

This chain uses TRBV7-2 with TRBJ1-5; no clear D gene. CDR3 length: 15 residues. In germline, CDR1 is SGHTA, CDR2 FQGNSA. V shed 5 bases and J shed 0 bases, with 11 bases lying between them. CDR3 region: CASSKDGYSNQPQHF. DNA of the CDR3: TGTGCCAGCAGCAAGGACGGATATAGCAATCAGCCCCAGCATTTT.

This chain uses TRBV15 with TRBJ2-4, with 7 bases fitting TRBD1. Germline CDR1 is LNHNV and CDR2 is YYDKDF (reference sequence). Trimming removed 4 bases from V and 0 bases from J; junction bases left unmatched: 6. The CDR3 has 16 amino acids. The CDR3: CATSTTGRLAKNIQYF. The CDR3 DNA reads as TGTGCCACCAGCACGACAGGGAGATTAGCCAAAAACATTCAGTACTTC.

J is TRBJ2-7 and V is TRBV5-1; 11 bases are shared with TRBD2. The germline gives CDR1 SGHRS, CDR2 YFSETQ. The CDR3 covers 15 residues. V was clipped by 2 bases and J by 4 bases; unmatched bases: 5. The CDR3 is CASSFGLAGLYEQYF. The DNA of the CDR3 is TGCGCCAGCAGCTTTGGACTAGCGGGTCTATACGAGCAGTACTTC.

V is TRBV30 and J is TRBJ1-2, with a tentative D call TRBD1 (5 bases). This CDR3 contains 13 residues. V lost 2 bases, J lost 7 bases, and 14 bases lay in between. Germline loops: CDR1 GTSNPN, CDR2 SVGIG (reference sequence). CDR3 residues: CAWSTGTGFGYTF. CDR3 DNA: TGTGCCTGGAGTACCGGGACTGGATTTGGCTACACCTTC.

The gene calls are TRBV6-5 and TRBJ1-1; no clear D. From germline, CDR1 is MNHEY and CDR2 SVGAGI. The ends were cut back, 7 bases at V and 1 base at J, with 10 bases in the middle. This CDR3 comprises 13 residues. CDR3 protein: CASTSVGNTEAFF. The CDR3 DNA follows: TGTGCCAGCACCTCGGTGGGGAACACTGAAGCTTTCTTT.